This TCR beta chain was identified in a study of read filtering for tumor transcriptome and immune sequencing. Study-level points and caveats: About four fifths of IR-seq clonotypes had a single read, yet these held approximately 4% of reads. This fraction held mixed bone marrow immune cells after CD138-negative sorting.

The CDR3 has 13 amino acids. V was clipped by 4 bases and J by 3 bases, with 10 bases between them. CDR1 LNHDA and CDR2 SQIVND come from the germline V gene (reference sequence). On this clonotype: The antigen is undetermined.

From around 440 ng of RNA, a library with molecular barcoded alpha/delta and beta/gamma adaptors was made. TCRdb analysed the reads with MiXCR anew, one entry per CDR3 protein. The data hold around 29,000 distinct CDR3 sequences, with approximately 15% observed a single time. The chain uses TRBV19 and TRBJ2-7, with a possible D match to TRBD1 (5 bases). Sequenced sample: a population of CD138-negative cells sorted from bone marrow. The TCR comes from a donor at least 40 years old with multiple myeloma. The CDR3 DNA reads as TGTGCCAGTAGTAGGGGCCTTCTCTACGAGCAGTACTTC. Protein: CASSRGLLYEQYF.